These 26 T cell receptor beta chains came from one sample sequenced in a study of blood T cell repertoires in COVID-19. This table comes from immunoSEQ multiplex PCR, and its TCRdb copy is limited to in-frame clones, with some not included. The repertoire holds about 160,000 clones, with around 80% as singletons. The sequenced sample was peripheral blood. The source is a woman aged 80 or over with active or convalescent COVID-19.

This chain links TRBV10-3 with TRBJ2-7; the D gene is possibly TRBD2 (5 bases). Germline loops: CDR1 ENHRY, CDR2 SYGVKD. The CDR3 sequence is 12 residues long. V was shortened by 10 bases and J by 0 bases, with 10 bases between the two germline ends. The CDR3 loop reads CASAGDSYEQYF. DNA of the CDR3: TGTGCCAGCGCCGGGGACTCCTACGAGCAGTACTTC.

The rearrangement uses TRBV7-2 and TRBJ2-1, with TRBD2 matching 9 bases. Germline trimming cut 1 base from V and 4 bases from J; bases unmatched to any gene: 5. Germline V CDR1 and CDR2: SGHTA, FQGNSA. This CDR3 has 16 amino acids. This chain's CDR3 is CASSLGGGGAYNEQFF. CDR3 sequence (DNA): TGTGCCAGCAGCTTAGGTGGCGGGGGGGCGTACAATGAGCAGTTCTTC.

The chain recombines TRBV6-2 or TRBV6-3 with TRBJ1-1; 9 bases match TRBD1. The J segment lost 4 bases and the V segment lost 6 bases, leaving 12 bases of the junction unmatched. From germline, CDR1 is MNHEY and CDR2 SVGEGT. This CDR3 comprises 16 residues. The CDR3 DNA is TGTGCCAGCAGCCCCGTGGGACAGGGCATCGGCACTGAAGCTTTCTTT. This translates into CASSPVGQGIGTEAFF.

The chain is built from TRBV10-2 and TRBJ1-2; weak D call: TRBD1 (5 bases). V gave up 7 bases and J gave up 2 bases, with 14 bases separating them. In germline, CDR1 is WSHSY, CDR2 SAAADI. This CDR3 has 14 residues. CDR3 in DNA: TGCGCCAGCATGAGACCGACAGAGAACTATGGCTACACCTTC. This translates into CASMRPTENYGYTF.

The V gene is TRBV19, the J gene TRBJ1-2, with no clear D. Trimming took 3 bases from V and 3 from J, leaving 14 bases between them. CDR1 LNHDA and CDR2 SQIVND come from the germline V gene (reference sequence). The CDR3 is 15 amino acids. Here the CDR3 DNA reads TGTGCCAGTAGTATCCGCGGGCCTCTGGACTATGGCTACACCTTC. It yields the protein CASSIRGPLDYGYTF.

This clone showed up just a few times. This chain links TRBV10-3 with TRBJ2-2; TRBD1 agrees at 8 bases. Germline V gene sequence: CDR1 ENHRY, CDR2 SYGVKD. The CDR3 is 14 residues long. After removal of 5 bases from V and 6 bases from J, the junction contained 5 bases not matched to a gene. CDR3 DNA: TGTGCCATCAGTCTAGGGACAGGCGCCGGGGAGCTGTTTTTT. Translation gives CAISLGTGAGELFF.

This clone was detected a few times. This chain connects TRBV7-6 to TRBJ1-1; possibly TRBD1 for D (6 bases). The germline gives CDR1 SGHVS, CDR2 FNYEAQ. V lost 5 bases and J 4 bases, leaving 20 bases between the germline ends. The CDR3 has 16 residues. CDR3 in amino acids: CASSPGTGQLSTEAFF. The DNA for the CDR3 is TGTGCCAGCAGCCCGGGAACAGGGCAGTTGAGCACTGAAGCTTTCTTT.

Here the CDR3 reads CAILTGGNQPQHF. DNA of the CDR3: TGTGCCATTCTGACAGGGGGCAATCAGCCCCAGCATTTT. The chain combines TRBV10-3 with TRBJ1-5; 8 bases are shared with TRBD1. Germline lookup yields CDR1 ENHRY and CDR2 SYGVKD. Losses at the gene ends were 9 bases for V and 2 bases for J; bases not matched to a gene: 3. CDR3 length: 13 residues.

This chain connects TRBV5-1 to TRBJ2-7; tentative D call: TRBD1 (6 bases). There are 13 residues in the CDR3. Germline V CDR1 and CDR2: SGHRS, YFSETQ. The ends were cut back, 4 bases at V and 7 bases at J, with 15 bases in the middle. The CDR3 DNA reads as TGCGCCAGCAGCCTGGGGACACCCGGGGAGCAGTACTTC. Its protein is CASSLGTPGEQYF.

The chain is built from TRBV27 and TRBJ1-2; weak D call: TRBD1 (5 bases). The CDR3 extends over 12 amino acids. Trimming took off 3 bases at V and 5 bases at J, with 7 bases between the two ends. CDR1 and CDR2 from the germline V gene are MNHEY and SMNVEV (reference sequence). The CDR3 nucleotides are TGTGCCAGCAGTTTCGCAGGGTATGGCTACACCTTC. Protein product: CASSFAGYGYTF.

The chain has TRBV6-5 and TRBJ1-1, with 7 bases lining up with TRBD1. The CDR3 contains 15 residues. V lost 4 bases, J lost 3 bases, and 8 bases stayed unmatched. Germline-derived CDR1 and CDR2 are MNHEY and SVGAGI. In DNA, the CDR3 is TGTGCCAGCAGTTTCCAACCAGGGGGTTACACTGAAGCTTTCTTT. It is translated as CASSFQPGGYTEAFF.

The chain uses TRBV10-3 and TRBJ1-2; TRBD1 matches at 7 bases. Germline trimming cut 4 bases from V and 12 bases from J; bases unmatched to any gene: 8. Germline V gene data show CDR1 as ENHRY and CDR2 as SYGVKD. The CDR3 is made up of 12 amino acids. The CDR3 reads CAISASDRLNTF. The CDR3 bases are TGTGCCATCAGTGCCTCGGACAGGCTCAACACCTTC.

The chain joins TRBV29-1 to TRBJ1-2, with 7 bases aligning to TRBD1. From germline, CDR1 is SQVTM and CDR2 ANQGSEA. Trimming at V came to 3 bases and at J to 5 bases, leaving 9 bases not matched to a gene. The CDR3 contains 14 residues. The CDR3 bases are TGCAGCGTTGACAGCTTTGGGACAGATTATGGCTACACCTTC. This sequence encodes CSVDSFGTDYGYTF.

V and J are TRBV19 and TRBJ1-1; D possibly corresponds to TRBD1 (6 bases). Trimming removed 4 bases from V and 1 base from J, with 13 bases in between. CDR1 LNHDA and CDR2 SQIVND come from the germline V gene (reference sequence). CDR3 length equals 15 residues. CDR3 amino acids: CASSTQQGPNTEAFF. CDR3 DNA sequence: TGTGCCAGTAGTACTCAACAGGGCCCGAACACTGAAGCTTTCTTT.

The chain joins TRBV19 to TRBJ2-3; possibly TRBD2 for D (7 bases). This CDR3 has 15 residues. Germline lookup yields CDR1 LNHDA and CDR2 SQIVND (reference sequence). V lost 7 bases and J lost 6, with 20 bases in between. The CDR3 loop reads CASTTPGAGGDTQYF. Here the CDR3 DNA reads TGTGCCAGTACCACCCCGGGGGCCGGGGGGGATACGCAGTATTTT.

The sample holds one count of this clone. The V call is TRBV12-3 or TRBV12-4, the J call TRBJ1-1, with D unclear. This CDR3 comprises 11 residues. Trimming took off 7 bases at V and 7 bases at J, with 10 bases between the two ends. The CDR3 DNA sequence: TGTGCCAGCAACAAAGTAAGTGAAGCTTTCTTT. Its translation is CASNKVSEAFF.

The V call is TRBV18, the J call TRBJ1-5; no firm D call. V was clipped by 2 bases and J by 4 bases, with 12 bases between them. The CDR3 is 15 amino acids. Germline CDR1 and CDR2: KGHSH and LQKENI. CDR3 protein: CASSPSRGANQPQHF. Written as DNA, the CDR3 is TGTGCCAGCTCACCAAGTCGGGGAGCTAATCAGCCCCAGCATTTT. Full variable domain (remainder filled in from reference TRBV18 and TRBJ1-5): NAGVMQNPRHLVRRRGQEARLRCSPMKGHSHVYWYRQLPEEGLKFMVYLQKENIIDESGMPKERFSAEFPKEGPSILRIQQVVRGDSAAYFCASSPSRGANQPQHFGDGTRLSIL.

The rearrangement links TRBV5-1 to TRBJ2-3, with no clear D. V was cut by 2 bases and J by 4 bases, with 8 bases left in between. CDR1 is SGHRS, CDR2 YFSETQ, per germline. The CDR3 runs 13 residues. The CDR3 here is CASSLNSADTQYF. As DNA, the CDR3 is TGCGCCAGCAGCTTAAATTCCGCAGATACGCAGTATTTT.

This chain links TRBV5-1 with TRBJ2-7; the match to TRBD1 covers 9 bases. The trim removed 4 bases at V and 3 bases at J, leaving 8 bases unmatched. The CDR3 length is 15 residues. Germline loops: CDR1 SGHRS, CDR2 YFSETQ. The CDR3 region has the DNA TGCGCCAGCAGCCGCGCCGGGGACAGGGACTACGAGCAGTACTTC. Protein: CASSRAGDRDYEQYF.

This chain connects TRBV4-3 to TRBJ2-1; 12 bases are a match to TRBD2. The germline V gene encodes CDR1 LGHNA and CDR2 YSLEER. The trim removed 0 bases at V and 2 bases at J, leaving 8 bases unmatched. The CDR3 has 19 residues. For the CDR3, the DNA is TGCGCCAGCAGCCAAGATGCTAGCGGGGGGGCCAATCCCTACAATGAGCAGTTCTTC. Its translation is CASSQDASGGANPYNEQFF.

The chain employs TRBV3-1 (or the pseudogene TRBV3-2) and TRBJ2-1; the match to TRBD1 covers 7 bases. CDR1 and CDR2 from the germline V gene are LGHDT and YNNKEL (reference sequence). CDR3 length equals 14 residues. V dropped 4 bases and J dropped 5; count of bases not matched to a gene: 5. The CDR3 here is CASSPGTVNNEQFF. CDR3 sequence (DNA): TGTGCCAGCAGCCCTGGGACAGTTAACAATGAGCAGTTCTTC.

The V and J genes are TRBV9 and TRBJ2-7; 16 bases are shared with TRBD2. The CDR3 extends over 16 amino acids. V gave up 4 bases and J gave up 6 bases; unmatched junction bases: 7. From germline, CDR1 is SGDLS and CDR2 YYNGEE. The CDR3 nucleotides are TGTGCCAGCAGCCCGGGACTAGCGGGGGGGCAGGGCGAGCAGTACTTC. Its protein product is CASSPGLAGGQGEQYF.

The chain is built from TRBV30 and TRBJ1-4; D uncertain. Trimming left V 1 base short and J 4 bases short, with 19 bases between. The length of the CDR3 is 17 residues. Per germline, CDR1 GTSNPN and CDR2 SVGIG (reference sequence). The CDR3 sequence is CAWSAPSVGVVNEKLFF. In DNA form, the CDR3 reads TGTGCCTGGAGTGCCCCCAGCGTCGGGGTAGTTAATGAAAAACTGTTTTTT.

The rearrangement links TRBV5-4 to TRBJ2-7, with 9 bases identical to TRBD2. CDR3 length: 16 residues. CDR1 is SGHNT, CDR2 YYREEE, per germline (reference sequence). Unmatched junction bases numbered 15, after V lost 4 bases and J lost 7 bases. This CDR3 is CASSPGTSRGAEEQYF. CDR3 sequence (DNA): TGTGCCAGCAGCCCCGGGACTAGCAGAGGCGCTGAGGAGCAGTACTTC.

The chain recombines TRBV14 with TRBJ1-1; no clear D. V dropped 1 base and J dropped 0 bases, with 9 bases sitting between them. The CDR3 consists of 15 residues. Germline V gives CDR1 SGHDN, CDR2 FVKESK. CDR3 amino acids: CASSQVQNLNTEAFF. The CDR3 nucleotides are TGTGCCAGCAGCCAAGTCCAGAATCTGAACACTGAAGCTTTCTTT.

J is TRBJ2-6 and V is TRBV18; tentatively, D is TRBD1 (5 bases). The CDR3 spans 18 residues. The germline CDR1 and CDR2 sequences are KGHSH and LQKENI. V lost 2 bases and J lost 2, with 16 bases in between. CDR3 coding DNA: TGTGCCAGCTCACCAGTCGTGGCAGAAGGGGCTGGGGCCAACGTCCTGACTTTC. Its translation: CASSPVVAEGAGANVLTF.